This entry concerns a single TCR beta chain. This sample stems from a study of human T cells and chemical hapten exposure. In the study overall: Skin of the upper inner arm, around 2 cm by around 2 cm, received 2% DPC for sensitization. Patients, chiefly female, had alopecia areata, totalis or universalis.

During construction of the library, unique molecular identifiers were attached to individual cDNA molecules for quantitative, reproducible TCR counting. Methods used by the authors: With a range of about 23,224 to 700,000, the median per sample was around 97,000 TCRs. TCRdb recomputed calls from the RACE reads with MiXCR, one row per CDR3 protein. TCRdb, rather than the study authors, made the V and J calls. The sample has about 55,000 distinct CDR3 sequences, 9.9% seen once; the top ten hold approximately 1.8%. Specified time point: patch test 2, 6 weeks after DPC sensitization. Treatment: therapeutic diphenylcyclopropenone sensitization with weekly scalp DPC. V shed 3 bases and J 8 bases; nucleotides not matched to a gene: 11. The CDR3 totals 15 residues. Germline CDR1 SEHNR, CDR2 FQNEAQ (reference sequence).

The source of this sequence is a woman aged 50 to 60 with alopecia areata. Some clones in this sample may be carry-over from other donors' samples. This specimen was whole blood, taken in connection with sensitization to the hapten diphenylcyclopropenone (DPC). V usage is TRBV7-9 and J usage is TRBJ1-2; 8 bases match TRBD1. CDR3 amino acids: CASSLSDRAEGGYTF. CDR3 bases: TGTGCCAGCAGCTTGTCGGACAGGGCGGAAGGAGGCTACACCTTC.